A selection of T cell receptor beta chains follows, all from one sample in a study of T cells in localized non-small cell lung cancer. The table came from immunoSEQ multiplex PCR; TCRdb's copy has only in-frame clones and leaves some out. The table has more than 50,000 clones, over 75% seen once. The material was peripheral blood, obtained before any cancer treatment. Source of these receptors: a female donor of 60 years or more with stage II squamous cell lung carcinoma. The CDR3 runs from the conserved cysteine through the conserved F or W. Fields, in order: CDR3 DNA, CDR3 protein, clone size, D gene, CDR3 length, J gene, V gene. D genes are given only for firm matches. Clone sizes are given selectively: once, few, many, or a class where the clone is expanded.

DNA: TGTGCCAGCAGCTCACAGGGGAATGAAGAGACCCAGTACTTC
CDR3: CASSSQGNEETQYF
size: NA
D: TRBD1
length: 14
J: TRBJ2-5
V: TRBV5-4

DNA: TGTGCCAGCAGCGCAAACGGGGGCCTAGACACTGAAGCTTTCTTT
CDR3: CASSANGGLDTEAFF
size: NA
D: NA
length: 15
J: TRBJ1-1
V: TRBV11-2

DNA: TGTGCCAGCAGTTCTTTGGGGGCCCGGTACAATGAGCAGTTCTTC
CDR3: CASSSLGARYNEQFF
size: NA
D: NA
length: 15
J: TRBJ2-1
V: TRBV2

DNA: TGTGCCAGCAGCCCATTAGCGGGGGGGCCTTCAGATACGCAGTATTTT
CDR3: CASSPLAGGPSDTQYF
size: NA
D: TRBD2
length: 16
J: TRBJ2-3
V: TRBV7-9

DNA: TGTGCCAGCAGCTTCAGCAGGGGTAATTCACCCCTCCACTTT
CDR3: CASSFSRGNSPLHF
size: NA
D: NA
length: 14
J: TRBJ1-6
V: TRBV7-2

DNA: TGTGCCAGCAGCTTCGCTAGCGGGGGGGCGGCTGCCTACGAGCAGTACTTC
CDR3: CASSFASGGAAAYEQYF
size: NA
D: TRBD2
length: 17
J: TRBJ2-7
V: TRBV11-2

DNA: TGTGCCACACTAGGGACCGGGACCAGTGGAGCCGGGGAGCTGTTTTTT
CDR3: CATLGTGTSGAGELFF
size: few
D: NA
length: 16
J: TRBJ2-2
V: TRBV6-6

DNA: TGCAGCGCCGAAGCGGTAGGGCTCACCGGGGAGCTGTTTTTT
CDR3: CSAEAVGLTGELFF
size: NA
D: NA
length: 14
J: TRBJ2-2
V: TRBV29-1

DNA: TGTGCCACCAGCAGAGAGGCGTATAGCAATCAGCCCCAGCATTTT
CDR3: CATSREAYSNQPQHF
size: NA
D: NA
length: 15
J: TRBJ1-5
V: TRBV15

DNA: TGTGCCACCAGCAGAGGGGATATGATGTATGGCTACACCTTC
CDR3: CATSRGDMMYGYTF
size: NA
D: NA
length: 14
J: TRBJ1-2
V: TRBV15

DNA: TGTGCCAGCAGTCGACAGGGTGTTAATGAAAAACTGTTTTTT
CDR3: CASSRQGVNEKLFF
size: NA
D: TRBD1
length: 14
J: TRBJ1-4
V: TRBV27

DNA: TGCGCCAGCAGCCAAGAGGACAGCGACGAGCAGTACTTC
CDR3: CASSQEDSDEQYF
size: few
D: NA
length: 13
J: TRBJ2-7
V: TRBV4-1

DNA: TGTGCCAGCGCAGATCCGAACACTGAAGCTTTCTTT
CDR3: CASADPNTEAFF
size: NA
D: NA
length: 12
J: TRBJ1-1
V: TRBV21-1

DNA: TGTGCCAGCAGCCAAGATCACGAGCATACAGGCCAAGAGACCCAGTACTTC
CDR3: CASSQDHEHTGQETQYF
size: NA
D: NA
length: 17
J: TRBJ2-5
V: TRBV4-2

DNA: TGTGCCACCACCCCCGGGGCGGGGGGGCTGGAGACCCAGTACTTC
CDR3: CATTPGAGGLETQYF
size: NA
D: TRBD2
length: 15
J: TRBJ2-5
V: TRBV6-1

DNA: TGTGCCAGCAGTTGGGACAGCTCGAACACTGAAGCTTTCTTT
CDR3: CASSWDSSNTEAFF
size: NA
D: TRBD1
length: 14
J: TRBJ1-1
V: TRBV9

DNA: TGTGCCTGGAGCGCAGGAAACACTGAAGCTTTCTTT
CDR3: CAWSAGNTEAFF
size: once
D: NA
length: 12
J: TRBJ1-1
V: TRBV30

DNA: TGCAGCGTTGAAGTGTTTGGGGCGTGGGAGACCCAGTACTTC
CDR3: CSVEVFGAWETQYF
size: NA
D: NA
length: 14
J: TRBJ2-5
V: TRBV29-1

DNA: TGTGCCAGCGGGAACGGCGGGGCCCCCCAAGAGACCCAGTACTTC
CDR3: CASGNGGAPQETQYF
size: NA
D: NA
length: 15
J: TRBJ2-5
V: TRBV7-2

DNA: TGTGCCAGCAGTTTAACACCGTTTGGGACGACAGGGACCGGCTACACCTTC
CDR3: CASSLTPFGTTGTGYTF
size: NA
D: TRBD1
length: 17
J: TRBJ1-2
V: TRBV27

DNA: TGCGCCAGCAGCCCCGGGACGGACAATCAGCCCCAGCATTTT
CDR3: CASSPGTDNQPQHF
size: NA
D: NA
length: 14
J: TRBJ1-5
V: TRBV5-1

DNA: TGCGCCAGCAGCCTCAGACAGGTTAACTATGGCTACACCTTC
CDR3: CASSLRQVNYGYTF
size: NA
D: NA
length: 14
J: TRBJ1-2
V: TRBV4-3